Sequencing of this T cell receptor beta chain was carried out in a study of blood T cell repertoires in COVID-19. Clones were read by immunoSEQ multiplex PCR, and TCRdb kept only the in-frame ones, dropping some. The sample lists about 220,000 clones; 84% were seen once. Symptom resolution, clearance, or two negative PCRs marked the recovered donors of Cohort 3. V shed 4 bases and J shed 1 base, with 17 bases lying between them. The CDR3 totals 17 residues. Germline CDR1 and CDR2: SGHKS and YYEKEE (reference sequence). The chain uses TRBV5-5 and TRBJ2-2; D ambiguous. This TCR derives from a woman aged 35 to 49 who had recovered from COVID-19. Sequenced: PBMCs or T cells enriched from blood (not recorded which). CDR3 DNA: TGTGCCAGCAGCACCTTTCCAGGTCAGGTGAACACCGGGGAGCTGTTTTTT. It translates to CASSTFPGQVNTGELFF.